What follows describes a single T cell receptor (beta chain). This sample stems from a study of blood T cell repertoires in COVID-19. As for the study in general: Specimens from acute and convalescent COVID-19 originated in the United States, Italy and Spain. In each case, the material was cDNA or gDNA derived from T cells, B-cell-depleted T cells, or PBMCs.

The germline V gene has CDR1 SGHRS and CDR2 YFSETQ. This CDR3 has 16 amino acids. Between the trimmed V and J ends, which lost 0 bases and 3 bases, there was a span of 14 bases. How the authors handled the data: From reference gene primer amplification, estimates of nucleated cell counts were derived. The data were produced by immunoSEQ multiplex PCR, yet TCRdb's version contains in-frame clones alone and is incomplete. That table supplies the V and J calls and clone size; D and trimming were determined from the DNA. The sample contains hundreds of thousands of clones, more than 85% of which appear only once.

J is TRBJ2-3 and V is TRBV5-1; D not resolved. The clonotype was recovered from a man aged 35-49 years with acute or convalescent COVID-19. The sample was peripheral blood. The CDR3 sequence: CASSLALLGPTDTQYF. In DNA, the CDR3 is TGCGCCAGCAGCTTGGCCCTATTGGGCCCTACAGATACGCAGTATTTT.